These T cell receptor beta chains were read from a single sample in a study of T cell responses to AZD1222 COVID-19 vaccine. TCRdb keeps only in-frame clones here, not all; method: immunoSEQ multiplex PCR. The sample carries 150,000 or so clones, 80% to 95% recorded once. Sequenced material: peripheral blood, taken on day 0 of AZD1222 vaccination. The receptors derive from an adult in good health. CDR3s include the opening cysteine and the closing phenylalanine or tryptophan. A D gene is named only where the DNA matches it firmly. A row's size may be missing; if present it is once, few, many or a size class.

J gene,D gene,clone size,V gene,CDR3 DNA,CDR3 protein
TRBJ2-3,TRBD2,once,TRBV7-6,TGTGCCAGCAGCTTAGCTGGGACTAGCGGGAGGATCACAGATACGCAGTATTTT,CASSLAGTSGRITDTQYF
TRBJ1-5,NA,NA,TRBV6-5,TGTGCCAGCAGCCGGGACTATCAGGAGCCCCAGCATTTT,CASSRDYQEPQHF
TRBJ1-4,NA,NA,TRBV30,TGTGCCTGGAGTGACTCAGGGTATCGAAATGAAAAACTGTTTTTT,CAWSDSGYRNEKLFF
TRBJ1-6,NA,NA,TRBV18,TGTGCCAGCTCACCACCGTACAGGGAAGGATCACCCCTCCACTTT,CASSPPYREGSPLHF
TRBJ1-2,NA,NA,TRBV6-5,TGTGCCAGCAGTACAACCCGCGAAAACTATGGCTACACCTTC,CASSTTRENYGYTF
TRBJ2-2,NA,NA,TRBV24-1,TGTGCCACCAGTGATTTGCGGCGGACTTCGAACACCGGGGAGCTGTTTTTT,CATSDLRRTSNTGELFF
TRBJ1-1,NA,NA,TRBV4-1,TGCGCCAGCAGCCAAGTCTGGCAGGGGAACACTGAAGCTTTCTTT,CASSQVWQGNTEAFF
TRBJ2-7,NA,NA,TRBV11-2,TGTGCCAGCAGCTTAGATTCTCGAGGCTACGAGCAGTACTTC,CASSLDSRGYEQYF
TRBJ2-7,NA,NA,TRBV20-1,TGCAGTGCTAGAGTGGTGGGCGAGCAGTACTTC,CSARVVGEQYF
TRBJ2-3,TRBD2,NA,TRBV11-1,TGTGCCAGCAGCTTATGGGCGGGAGCAGGAGATACGCAGTATTTT,CASSLWAGAGDTQYF
TRBJ1-2,TRBD1,once,TRBV2,TGTGCCAGCACGGGACAGGGGTGGAGCTATGGCTACACCTTC,CASTGQGWSYGYTF
TRBJ2-2,TRBD2,NA,TRBV11-2,TGTGCCAGCAGCCTTTCGAGCGGGGGGTTTCGCACCGGGGAGCTGTTTTTT,CASSLSSGGFRTGELFF
TRBJ1-3,NA,NA,TRBV10-3,TGTGCCATCTCCGCGGCTGGGGTTAGAAACACCATATATTTT,CAISAAGVRNTIYF
TRBJ1-6,TRBD1,NA,TRBV5-1,TGCGCCAGCAGCTTGACCGGACAGGGGAGGTCACCCCTCCACTTT,CASSLTGQGRSPLHF
TRBJ2-2,TRBD2,once,TRBV7-2,TGTGCCAGCAGCCCCCAGGGTAGCGGGGCCACCGGGGAGCTGTTTTTT,CASSPQGSGATGELFF
TRBJ1-5,NA,NA,TRBV10-1,TGCGCCAGCAGTGCCGACACGGGAGAGGAGGGTCAGCCCCAGCATTTT,CASSADTGEEGQPQHF
TRBJ2-3,NA,NA,TRBV7-6,TGTGCCAGCAGCTTATACTGGCAGGGGAGTGGCACAGATACGCAGTATTTT,CASSLYWQGSGTDTQYF
TRBJ2-2,NA,NA,TRBV21-1,TGTGCCAGCGGCGAACTTGACAGCCAAGCGAACACCGGGGAGCTGTTTTTT,CASGELDSQANTGELFF
TRBJ2-3,NA,NA,TRBV9,TGTGCCAGCAGCTCTCTAGACCCGGTGGATACGCAGTATTTT,CASSSLDPVDTQYF
TRBJ2-7,TRBD1,NA,TRBV18,TGTGCCAGCTCCCGACAGGGTTCCGAGCAGTACTTC,CASSRQGSEQYF
TRBJ2-2,NA,NA,TRBV5-1,TGCGCCAGCAGCGCCACAAGGAACACCGGGGAGCTGTTTTTT,CASSATRNTGELFF
TRBJ2-1,NA,NA,TRBV7-9,TGTGCCAGCAGCTTAGTAACCTCCTACAATGAGCAGTTCTTC,CASSLVTSYNEQFF